This TCR beta chain originates from a study of cytomegalovirus exposure and HLA in healthy donors. Study outcomes and limitations: The authors enumerated roughly 160 TCR beta chains as linked to cytomegalovirus. The study had only CMV serostatus as immune exposure information. Reports credit the classifier with highly specific, highly sensitive diagnosis of cytomegalovirus status. The Asian-associated ancestry cluster reportedly had fewer N-insertions than the approximately 670-donor mean in a later analysis.

The PCR contained 60 Vbeta and 13 Jbeta primers. Repertoires were generated with immunoSEQ multiplex PCR, while TCRdb's copy carries only in-frame clones and drops some. Found here are some 200,000 clones, roughly 80% of them singletons; the top ten hold approximately 1.5%. To note about this clone: Its antigen is as yet unknown.

The V segment lost 4 bases and the J segment 4 bases; nucleotides outside the gene matches: 4. Germline V gene data show CDR1 as MDHEN and CDR2 as SYDVKM. CDR3 length: 14 residues. The origin of this receptor is a man aged 45 to 65 in good health and CMV-seronegative. The chain is built from TRBV28 and TRBJ2-1; 7 bases align to TRBD2. The sequenced sample was PBMCs. The CDR3 nucleotides read TGTGCCAGCAGTTCCCTAGCGGAATACAATGAGCAGTTCTTC. Amino acid sequence: CASSSLAEYNEQFF.